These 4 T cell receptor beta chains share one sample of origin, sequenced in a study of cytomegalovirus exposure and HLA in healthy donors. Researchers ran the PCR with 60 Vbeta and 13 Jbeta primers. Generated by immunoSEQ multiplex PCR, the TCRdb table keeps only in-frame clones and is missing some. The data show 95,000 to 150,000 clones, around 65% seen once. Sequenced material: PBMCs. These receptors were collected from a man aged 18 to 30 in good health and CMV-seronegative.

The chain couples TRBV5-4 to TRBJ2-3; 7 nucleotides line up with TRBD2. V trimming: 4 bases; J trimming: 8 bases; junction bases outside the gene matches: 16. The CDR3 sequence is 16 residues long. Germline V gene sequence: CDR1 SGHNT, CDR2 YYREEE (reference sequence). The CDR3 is CASSPNGAGVMSTQYF. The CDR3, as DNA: TGTGCCAGCAGCCCTAATGGGGCGGGAGTAATGTCTACGCAGTATTTT.

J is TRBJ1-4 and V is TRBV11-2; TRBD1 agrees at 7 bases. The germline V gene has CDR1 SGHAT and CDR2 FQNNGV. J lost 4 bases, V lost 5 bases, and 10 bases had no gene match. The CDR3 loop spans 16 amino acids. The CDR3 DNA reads TGTGCCAGCAGCACCGGGAGGGGGCGAGGTAATGAAAAACTGTTTTTT. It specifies CASSTGRGRGNEKLFF.

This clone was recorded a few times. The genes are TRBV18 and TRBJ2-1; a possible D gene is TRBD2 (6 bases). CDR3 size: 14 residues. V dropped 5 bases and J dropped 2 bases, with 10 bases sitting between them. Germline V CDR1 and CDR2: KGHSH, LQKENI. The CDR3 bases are TGTGCCAGCTCAAGTAGCGGTACCTACAATGAGCAGTTCTTC. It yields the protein CASSSSGTYNEQFF.

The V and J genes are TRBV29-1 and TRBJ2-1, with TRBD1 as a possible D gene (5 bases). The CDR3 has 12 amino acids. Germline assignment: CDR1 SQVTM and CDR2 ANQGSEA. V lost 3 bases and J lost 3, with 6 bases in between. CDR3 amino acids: CSVEGRYNEQFF. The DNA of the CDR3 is TGCAGCGTTGAGGGGCGCTACAATGAGCAGTTCTTC.